These 24 T cell receptor beta chains share one sample of origin, sequenced in a study of shared clonotypes between healthy human individuals. Libraries were prepared by immunoSEQ multiplex PCR; TCRdb keeps only in-frame clonotypes and omits some of them. The repertoire holds under 2.5 million clones, with 85% to 95% as singletons. Sequenced material: naive CD4+ T cells from PBMCs. Subset indicated: CD45RA+ positively selected. These receptors were obtained from a man between 18 and 29 years old in good health. Some clones in this sample may be carry-over from other donors' samples.

This chain uses TRBV7-2 with TRBJ2-1; 9 bases line up with TRBD2. In germline, CDR1 is SGHTA, CDR2 FQGNSA. The CDR3 runs 16 residues. The ends lost 2 bases at V and 7 bases at J; junction bases unmatched: 9. In DNA form, the CDR3 reads TGTGCCAGCAGCTTACGGGCGCTTGCGGGAGGGAATGAGCAGTTCTTC. It yields the protein CASSLRALAGGNEQFF.

The V call is TRBV5-1, the J call TRBJ2-5; the match to TRBD2 covers 12 bases. CDR3 length: 18 amino acids. The J segment lost 5 bases and the V segment lost 0 bases, leaving 11 bases of the junction unmatched. Per the germline V gene, CDR1 is SGHRS and CDR2 is YFSETQ. This CDR3 reads CASSLGRTSGEIRETQYF. CDR3 nucleotides: TGCGCCAGCAGCTTGGGGAGGACTAGCGGGGAGATTAGGGAGACCCAGTACTTC.

This clone was found once. V and J are TRBV5-1 and TRBJ2-1; D is undetermined. Trimming shortened V by 4 bases and J by 8 bases, and 19 bases separated the two germline ends. The germline gives CDR1 SGHRS, CDR2 YFSETQ. This CDR3 is built from 15 residues. The CDR3 DNA is TGCGCCAGCAGCGGCCGGACGGCCAAGGGCGATGAGCAGTTCTTC. It encodes CASSGRTAKGDEQFF.

This clone was counted a single time. The J gene is TRBJ2-7, the V gene TRBV2; no clear D gene. In germline, CDR1 is SNHLY, CDR2 FYNNEI. This CDR3 region has 14 residues. Trimming left V 0 bases short and J 0 bases short, with 6 bases between. The CDR3 reads CASSEAPASYEQYF. The CDR3 bases are TGTGCCAGCAGTGAAGCCCCAGCCTCCTACGAGCAGTACTTC.

The rearrangement links TRBV29-1 to TRBJ1-1, with TRBD1 matching 7 bases. CDR1 is SQVTM and CDR2 is ANQGSEA in the germline V gene. Trimming at V came to 6 bases and at J to 3 bases, leaving 7 bases not matched to a gene. This CDR3 is built from 13 residues. The CDR3 DNA follows: TGCAGCGTATCACAGGGGAAAGACACTGAAGCTTTCTTT. Translating it yields CSVSQGKDTEAFF.

The gene calls are TRBV28 and TRBJ1-2, with D hard to call. The CDR3 covers 13 residues. Germline CDR1 and CDR2: MDHEN and SYDVKM. V lost 1 base, J lost 8 bases, and 11 bases lay in between. The CDR3 DNA sequence: TGTGCCAGCAGTTTATCCAGGACCGGAGGCTACACCTTC. Translating gives CASSLSRTGGYTF.

CDR3 in DNA: TGTGCCAGCAGCACCCCGACAGGCTCCTACGAGCAGTACTTC. Translation gives CASSTPTGSYEQYF. V usage is TRBV5-4 and J usage is TRBJ2-7; a possible D gene is TRBD1 (6 bases). CDR3 size: 14 residues. The V gene's germline CDR1 is SGHNT and CDR2 YYREEE (reference sequence). The V end lost 4 bases, the J end lost 0 bases, and 11 bases lay between the germline ends.

The rearrangement joins TRBV20-1 to TRBJ2-7, with D hard to call. Germline CDR1 and CDR2: DFQATT and SNEGSKA (reference sequence). Trimming cost V 7 bases and J 4 bases, with 11 bases left between them. The length of the CDR3 is 11 residues. The CDR3 is CSGRQTYEQYF. The CDR3 DNA is TGCAGTGGCCGGCAGACGTACGAGCAGTACTTC.

The chain is built from TRBV5-1 and TRBJ2-1, with a tentative D call TRBD2 (5 bases). CDR1 SGHRS and CDR2 YFSETQ come from the germline V gene. This CDR3 spans 14 amino acids. Trimming took 0 bases from V and 5 from J, leaving 9 bases between them. CDR3 in amino acids: CASSLVGSDNEQFF. The CDR3 DNA follows: TGCGCCAGCAGCTTGGTGGGTAGCGACAATGAGCAGTTCTTC.

The chain has TRBV11-3 and TRBJ2-7, with D unclear. CDR3 length: 9 amino acids. Per germline, CDR1 SGHNT and CDR2 YENEEA. CDR3 protein: CAGIYEQYF. The CDR3 DNA sequence: TGTGCGGGCATCTACGAGCAGTACTTC.

The genes are TRBV4-3 and TRBJ2-1; 12 bases match TRBD2. The CDR3 contains 17 residues. Germline V gene data show CDR1 as LGHNA and CDR2 as YSLEER. The ends lost 0 bases at V and 3 bases at J; junction bases unmatched: 3. CDR3 loop: CASSQDPGLAGYNEQFF. The CDR3 bases are TGCGCCAGCAGCCAAGATCCGGGACTAGCGGGCTACAATGAGCAGTTCTTC.

The chain is built from TRBV28 and TRBJ1-2; 7 bases line up with TRBD1. CDR1 MDHEN and CDR2 SYDVKM come from the germline V gene. There are 14 residues in the CDR3. Trimming took 7 bases from V and 4 from J; bases not matched to a gene: 9. CDR3 nucleotide sequence: TGTGCCAGCAATCAGGGGGGCGCCGGCTATGGCTACACCTTC. Encoded protein: CASNQGGAGYGYTF.

The rearrangement joins TRBV11-3 to TRBJ1-1; no clear D. The ends were cut back, 5 bases at V and 7 bases at J, with 11 bases in the middle. The CDR3 is 12 amino acids. Looked up from germline, CDR1 is SGHNT and CDR2 is YENEEA. CDR3 residues: CASSHPRGEAFF. The CDR3 DNA sequence: TGTGCCAGCAGCCACCCCCGCGGTGAAGCTTTCTTT. The full variable domain, with the rest looked up from reference TRBV11-3 and TRBJ1-1, is EAGVVQSPRYKIIEKKQPVAFWCNPISGHNTLYWYLQNLGQGPELLIRYENEEAVDDSQLPKDRFSAERLKGVDSTLKIQPAELGDSAVYLCASSHPRGEAFFGQGTRLTVV.

V and J are TRBV28 and TRBJ2-6; D gene unclear. V was clipped by 6 bases and J by 0 bases, with 12 bases between them. The CDR3 has 16 residues. Germline lookup yields CDR1 MDHEN and CDR2 SYDVKM. CDR3 sequence reads: CASRTGWGSGANVLTF. The DNA of the CDR3 is TGTGCCAGCAGAACCGGGTGGGGCTCTGGGGCCAACGTCCTGACTTTC.

This chain joins TRBV28 and TRBJ2-2; 7 bases map to TRBD2. Germline CDR1 is MDHEN and CDR2 is SYDVKM. The CDR3 consists of 15 residues. The ends lost 2 bases at V and 8 bases at J; junction bases unmatched: 8. The CDR3 loop is CASSLGGRGRGELFF. In DNA, the CDR3 is TGTGCCAGCAGTTTAGGCGGGAGAGGGCGTGGGGAGCTGTTTTTT.

This chain connects TRBV6-6 to TRBJ2-1; TRBD2 might be the D (6 bases). This CDR3 has 14 residues. Per germline, CDR1 MNHNY and CDR2 SVGAGI (reference sequence). Trimming left V 7 bases short and J 7 bases short, with 17 bases between. CDR3 amino acids: CASTAGRSWNEQFF. CDR3 nucleotide sequence: TGTGCCAGCACCGCGGGGAGATCCTGGAATGAGCAGTTCTTC.

The V and J genes are TRBV7-9 and TRBJ2-7, with 10 bases that match TRBD1. This CDR3 region has 16 residues. The J segment lost 4 bases and the V segment lost 5 bases, leaving 11 bases of the junction unmatched. Germline values: CDR1 SEHNR, CDR2 FQNEAQ (reference sequence). Here the CDR3 reads CASSPARDRGHYEQYF. CDR3 sequence (DNA): TGTGCCAGCAGCCCCGCCCGGGACAGGGGACATTACGAGCAGTACTTC.

The chain links TRBV7-2 to TRBJ1-1; D perhaps matches TRBD1 (5 bases). Trimming took 6 bases from V and 5 from J, leaving 10 bases between them. Per the germline V gene, CDR1 is SGHTA and CDR2 is FQGNSA. The CDR3 runs to 12 residues. CDR3 nucleotides: TGTGCCAGCAGGCCAGAGGGGACTGAAGCTTTCTTT. Protein: CASRPEGTEAFF.

CDR3 sequence: CASSLRNNYGYTF. CDR3 bases: TGTGCCAGCAGTTTACGGAATAACTATGGCTACACCTTC. The V gene is TRBV28, the J gene TRBJ1-2; D not resolved. V lost 2 bases and J 1 base, leaving 5 bases between the germline ends. The germline V gene has CDR1 MDHEN and CDR2 SYDVKM. The CDR3 is 13 residues long.

V and J are TRBV5-8 and TRBJ2-5; TRBD2 matches at 8 bases. J lost 4 bases, V lost 4 bases, and 6 bases had no gene match. The CDR3 loop spans 14 amino acids. Germline V lookup: CDR1 SGHTS, CDR2 YDEGEE. The chain's CDR3 is CASSPAGGVETQYF. The CDR3 DNA follows: TGTGCCAGCAGCCCGGCGGGGGGCGTAGAGACCCAGTACTTC.

The rearrangement joins TRBV7-2 to TRBJ2-7; TRBD2 matches at 7 bases. CDR1 and CDR2 (germline): SGHTA, FQGNSA. The junction had 13 bases not matched to a gene; V was cut back by 5 bases and J by 6 bases. This CDR3 spans 15 amino acids. This CDR3 is CASSPPNWEGFEQYF. In DNA, the CDR3 is TGTGCCAGCAGCCCCCCAAACTGGGAGGGTTTCGAGCAGTACTTC.

The V gene is TRBV9, the J gene TRBJ2-7; TRBD1 aligns across 9 bases. The CDR3 totals 15 residues. Per germline, CDR1 SGDLS and CDR2 YYNGEE. V trimming: 0 bases; J trimming: 5 bases; junction bases outside the gene matches: 6. CDR3 sequence reads: CASSVGDRAPHEQYF. Written as DNA, the CDR3 is TGTGCCAGCAGCGTAGGGGACAGGGCACCCCACGAGCAGTACTTC.

The chain joins TRBV5-4 to TRBJ2-7; 10 positions agree with TRBD1. Germline V gives CDR1 SGHNT, CDR2 YYREEE (reference sequence). V shed 6 bases, J shed 5 bases, and the junction held 14 bases outside the gene matches. The CDR3 has 16 amino acids. This chain's CDR3 is CASTTGWGTGVDEQYF. CDR3 nucleotide sequence: TGTGCCAGCACCACTGGATGGGGGACAGGGGTGGACGAGCAGTACTTC.

The gene calls are TRBV30 and TRBJ2-3; D is undetermined. Between the trimmed V and J ends, which lost 3 bases and 2 bases, there was a span of 9 bases. Per the germline V gene, CDR1 is GTSNPN and CDR2 is SVGIG (reference sequence). The CDR3 has 13 amino acids. In DNA form, the CDR3 reads TGTGCCTGGAGACGAGACCCCACAGATACGCAGTATTTT. This translates into CAWRRDPTDTQYF.